This entry lists 26 T cell receptor beta chains sequenced from one sample in a study of T cells expressing NK-cell markers. TCRdb reanalyzed the 5' RACE reads and collapses them to one entry per CDR3 protein, without DNA. This table lists about 430,000 distinct CDR3 sequences. Sequences were obtained from blood T cells: a sorted CD56 or NKG2C T cell subset, CD4+ or CD8+ T cells, or bulk PBMC T cells (not recorded which). The receptor set was obtained from a woman in her forties or fifties in good health.

The chain uses TRBV6-1 and TRBJ1-5. Per the germline V gene, CDR1 is MNHNS and CDR2 is SASEGT. This CDR3 comprises 15 residues. The CDR3: CASSEAGGRAQPQHF.

The rearrangement links TRBV6-6 to TRBJ1-3; TCRdb's D call of TRBD1 is untestable without DNA. The CDR3 has 18 amino acids. Germline V lookup: CDR1 MNHNY, CDR2 SVGAGI (reference sequence). The CDR3 here is CASSLTPQGASSGNTIYF.

The V and J genes are TRBV11-3 and TRBJ2-1; TCRdb's D call, TRBD2, is unchecked because there is no DNA. Germline lookup yields CDR1 SGHNT and CDR2 YENEEA. The CDR3 length is 16 residues. The CDR3 region is CASTHQASGTYNEQFF.

The chain combines TRBV5-1 with TRBJ2-1; TCRdb's assignment of TRBD2 cannot be checked, as there is no DNA. Germline CDR1 and CDR2: SGHRS and YFSETQ. The CDR3 has 17 amino acids. The chain's CDR3 is CASSLGSLAGIYNEQFF.

This chain connects TRBV7-8 to TRBJ2-7; without DNA, the TCRdb call of TRBD2 cannot be checked. The CDR3 is 15 amino acids. Germline values: CDR1 SGHVS, CDR2 FQNEAQ. CDR3 region: CASSSRLAGDAEQYF.

The rearrangement links TRBV14 to TRBJ2-3; TCRdb's D call of TRBD2 is untestable without DNA. From germline, CDR1 is SGHDN and CDR2 FVKESK. This CDR3 has 14 residues. CDR3 protein: CASGANLGRDTQYF.

This chain uses TRBV25-1 with TRBJ1-1; TCRdb gives TRBD1 as the D gene, but with no DNA this cannot be confirmed. The CDR3 runs to 14 residues. CDR1 and CDR2 from the germline V gene are MGHDK and SYGVNS. CDR3 amino acids: CASSAPGHLTEAFF. The complete variable domain, with remaining parts taken from reference TRBV25-1 and TRBJ1-1, reads EADIYQTPRYLVIGTGKKITLECSQTMGHDKMYWYQQDPGMELHLIHYSYGVNSTEKGDLSSESTVSRIRTEHFPLTLESARPSHTSQYLCASSAPGHLTEAFFGQGTRLTVV.

The rearrangement uses TRBV5-1 and TRBJ1-1; the TRBD1 assignment by TCRdb is unverifiable without DNA. The germline V gene encodes CDR1 SGHRS and CDR2 YFSETQ. The CDR3 consists of 15 residues. Here the CDR3 reads CASSVTGTGATEAFF.

This chain connects TRBV10-2 to TRBJ2-2; as DNA is missing, the TRBD2 call by TCRdb cannot be tested. This CDR3 spans 16 amino acids. Germline values: CDR1 WSHSY, CDR2 SAAADI. CDR3 in amino acids: CASSGMVAGVTGELFF.

The CDR3 region is CASSQGGTVGEQYF. This sequence joins TRBV3-1 and TRBJ2-7; with no DNA, the TCRdb D assignment of TRBD1 cannot be verified. This CDR3 contains 14 residues. From germline, CDR1 is LGHDT and CDR2 YNNKEL (reference sequence).

The chain is built from TRBV12-3 or TRBV12-4 and TRBJ2-1; TCRdb's D call, TRBD2, is unchecked because there is no DNA. This CDR3 has 12 residues. This CDR3 reads CASSTSGREQFF.

This chain connects TRBV10-2 to TRBJ2-2; TCRdb designates TRBD1, a call that cannot be tested without DNA. CDR1 and CDR2 (germline): WSHSY, SAAADI. This CDR3 is built from 16 residues. CDR3 region: CASRRGVRVNTGELFF.

The chain uses TRBV20-1 and TRBJ2-3. The CDR3 is made up of 11 amino acids. Germline V gene data show CDR1 as DFQATT and CDR2 as SNEGSKA (reference sequence). This chain's CDR3 is CSARKQDTQYF.

The rearrangement joins TRBV3-1 to TRBJ2-3. Per the germline V gene, CDR1 is LGHDT and CDR2 is YNNKEL (reference sequence). CDR3 length: 13 residues. CDR3 protein: CASSQDLAGSQYF.

The gene calls are TRBV20-1 and TRBJ2-5; TCRdb's D gene call, TRBD2, goes unchecked for lack of DNA. Germline loops: CDR1 DFQATT, CDR2 SNEGSKA (reference sequence). This CDR3 is 14 amino acids long. Here the CDR3 reads CSVSPGLAWETQYF.

The J gene is TRBJ2-5, the V gene TRBV28; TCRdb selects TRBD2, and the lack of DNA leaves this call unchecked. Germline loops: CDR1 MDHEN, CDR2 SYDVKM. The CDR3 has 13 residues. CDR3 in amino acids: CASSFRTPIRPYF.

The V call is TRBV18, the J call TRBJ2-1; TCRdb names TRBD2, which stays unverified in the absence of DNA. Germline V gene lookup returns CDR1 KGHSH and CDR2 LQKENI. The length of the CDR3 is 18 residues. The chain's CDR3 is CASSPMTSGRGVWDEQFF.

This sequence joins TRBV19 and TRBJ2-3; without DNA, the TCRdb call of TRBD1 cannot be checked. Germline V gene lookup returns CDR1 LNHDA and CDR2 SQIVND (reference sequence). The CDR3 loop spans 15 amino acids. The chain's CDR3 is CASSTLVRGTDTQYF.

The V call is TRBV20-1, the J call TRBJ2-7; TCRdb's D call of TRBD2 is untestable without DNA. Germline CDR1 DFQATT, CDR2 SNEGSKA (reference sequence). The CDR3 has 13 amino acids. CDR3 region: CSARGLVGYEQYF.

CDR3 protein: CASSPRDNQPQHF. J is TRBJ1-5 and V is TRBV6-1; without DNA, the TCRdb call of TRBD1 cannot be checked. Germline-derived CDR1 and CDR2 are MNHNS and SASEGT. CDR3 length: 13 residues.

This chain connects TRBV12-3 or TRBV12-4 to TRBJ2-6; the D call from TCRdb, TRBD2, cannot be confirmed without DNA. The length of the CDR3 is 20 residues. Here the CDR3 reads CASRVILRGLAGRGANVLTF.

The chain has TRBV13 and TRBJ2-3; without DNA, the TCRdb call of TRBD2 cannot be checked. The CDR3 runs to 15 residues. CDR1 and CDR2 from the germline V gene are PRHDT and FYEKMQ (reference sequence). CDR3 sequence reads: CASSLGEARTDTQYF.

The chain employs TRBV20-1 and TRBJ2-3; TCRdb gives TRBD1 as the D gene, but with no DNA this cannot be confirmed. The CDR3 spans 11 residues. Germline loops: CDR1 DFQATT, CDR2 SNEGSKA (reference sequence). CDR3: CSARGANTQYF.

The rearrangement joins TRBV12-3 or TRBV12-4 to TRBJ2-2; TCRdb indicates TRBD1, and absent DNA this call remains unverified. This CDR3 comprises 14 residues. This CDR3 is CASRGQGISGELFF.

The rearrangement joins TRBV6-6 to TRBJ2-2; TCRdb indicates TRBD2, and absent DNA this call remains unverified. Germline assignment: CDR1 MNHNY and CDR2 SVGAGI (reference sequence). CDR3 length equals 17 residues. The chain's CDR3 is CASSYSTAGANTGELFF.

The chain recombines TRBV6-1 with TRBJ1-2. CDR3 size: 14 residues. From germline, CDR1 is MNHNS and CDR2 SASEGT. The CDR3 protein is CASSEGPLITGYTF.